This T cell receptor (beta chain) was captured by sequencing in a study of human T cells and chemical hapten exposure. Study results and caveats: DPC sensitization did not alter TCRs above 1 in 1000 frequency.

Unfractionated whole blood was the source from which total RNA was extracted. The sample holds a few counts of this clonotype. What it binds is unknown. The library tagged each cDNA molecule with unique molecular identifiers. TCRdb analysed the 5' RACE reads with MiXCR anew, one entry per CDR3 protein. Counted here are around 140,000 distinct CDR3 sequences, about 4.3% occurring once; the ten biggest clones make up under 1.5%. Germline trimming cut 1 base from V and 4 bases from J; bases unmatched to any gene: 3. Germline lookup yields CDR1 SNHLY and CDR2 FYNNEI. CDR3 length: 15 residues. The TCR sequence derives from a female donor in good health. The genes are TRBV2 and TRBJ1-2; TRBD1 agrees at 10 bases. The CDR3 nucleotides are TGTGCCAGCAGTGAAGAGACAGGGGGCGTCTATGGCTACACCTTC. Amino acid sequence: CASSEETGGVYGYTF.